This T cell receptor beta chain stems from a study of control samples from healthy donors and cancer patients. Method: immunoSEQ multiplex PCR; TCRdb's copy keeps in-frame clones and lacks some. Among roughly 120,000 clones listed, about 88% were seen once. The TCR sequence derives from a man in his forties or fifties in good health. Sequencing was done on a sample of blood.

The CDR3, as DNA: TGTGCCAGCAGCCAAGTTCATGGTTTGACAGGGGAAAAACTGTTTTTT. This gives the protein CASSQVHGLTGEKLFF. The rearrangement uses TRBV3-1 (or the pseudogene TRBV3-2) and TRBJ1-4; 7 bases fit TRBD1. Trimming took 1 base from V and 8 from J; bases not matched to a gene: 10. Germline-derived CDR1 and CDR2 are LGHDT and YNNKEL (reference sequence). This CDR3 has 16 residues.